Listed here are 2 T cell receptor beta chains from one sample, sequenced in a study of CD4 T cells in relation to SARS-CoV-2 and coronaviruses. Their target antigens are unknown. Unexposed donor CD4+ T cells date from 2011-2018, before the COVID-19 pandemic. After about 10 days of culture, CD4+ T cells were isolated. Method: immunoSEQ multiplex PCR; TCRdb's copy keeps in-frame clones and lacks some. This table has about 22,000 clones, around three quarters appearing once. Material: CD4+ T cells from PBMCs, cultured in vitro. These receptors originate from a human donor in good health.

This clone was seen only once. The CDR3 DNA follows: TGCAGTGCGCCGACCGGCCGGAGGCAGTTCTTC. Translated: CSAPTGRRQFF. The rearrangement joins TRBV20-1 to TRBJ2-1; D gene unclear. The CDR3 has 11 amino acids. V lost 6 bases to trimming and J lost 12 bases, with 15 bases between them. Per germline, CDR1 DFQATT and CDR2 SNEGSKA (reference sequence).

The rearrangement uses TRBV5-6 and TRBJ1-1; D remains ambiguous. The V end was cut by 3 bases, the J end by 3 bases, with 3 bases between. The CDR3 is made up of 11 amino acids. CDR1 is SGHDT, CDR2 YYEEEE, per germline. CDR3 in DNA: TGTGCCAGCAGCTGGGACACTGAAGCTTTCTTT. Translating it yields CASSWDTEAFF.